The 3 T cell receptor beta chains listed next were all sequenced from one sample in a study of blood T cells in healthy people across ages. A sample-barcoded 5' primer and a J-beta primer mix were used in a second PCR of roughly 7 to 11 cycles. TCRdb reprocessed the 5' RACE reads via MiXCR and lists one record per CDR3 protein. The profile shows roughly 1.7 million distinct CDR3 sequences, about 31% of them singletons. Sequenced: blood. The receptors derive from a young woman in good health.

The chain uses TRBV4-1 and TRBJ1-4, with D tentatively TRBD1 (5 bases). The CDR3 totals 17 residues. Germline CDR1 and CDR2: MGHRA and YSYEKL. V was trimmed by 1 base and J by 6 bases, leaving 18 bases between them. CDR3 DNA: TGCGCCAGCAGCCAAGTATTCCGACAGCCTAGTTATGAAAAACTGTTTTTT. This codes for CASSQVFRQPSYEKLFF.

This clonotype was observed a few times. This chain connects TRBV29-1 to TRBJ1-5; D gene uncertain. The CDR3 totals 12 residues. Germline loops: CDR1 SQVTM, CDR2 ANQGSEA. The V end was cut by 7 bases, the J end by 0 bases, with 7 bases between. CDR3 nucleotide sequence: TGCAGCGCAACCTATAGCAATCAGCCCCAGCATTTT. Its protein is CSATYSNQPQHF.

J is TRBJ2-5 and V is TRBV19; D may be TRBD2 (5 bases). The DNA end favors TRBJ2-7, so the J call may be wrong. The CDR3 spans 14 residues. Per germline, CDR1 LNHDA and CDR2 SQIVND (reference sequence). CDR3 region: CASSLRALNYEQYF. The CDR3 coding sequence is TGTGCCAGTAGCCTGCGGGCCCTAAACTACGAGCAGTACTTC.